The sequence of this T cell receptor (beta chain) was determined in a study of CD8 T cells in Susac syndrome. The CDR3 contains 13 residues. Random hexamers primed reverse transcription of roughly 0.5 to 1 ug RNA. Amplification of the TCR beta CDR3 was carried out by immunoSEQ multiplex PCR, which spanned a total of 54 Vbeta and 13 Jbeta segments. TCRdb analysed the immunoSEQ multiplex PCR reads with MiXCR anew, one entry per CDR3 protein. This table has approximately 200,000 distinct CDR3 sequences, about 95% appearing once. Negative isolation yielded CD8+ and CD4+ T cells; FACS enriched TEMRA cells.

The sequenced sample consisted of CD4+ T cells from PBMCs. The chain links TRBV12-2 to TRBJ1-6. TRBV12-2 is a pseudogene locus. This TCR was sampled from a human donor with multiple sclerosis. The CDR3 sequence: CGPRLSYNSPLHF. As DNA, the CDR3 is TGTGGGCCGCGATTATCCTATAATTCACCCCTCCACTTT.